The next 17 T cell receptor beta chains were all read from a single sample in a study of blood T cell repertoires in COVID-19. Method: immunoSEQ multiplex PCR; TCRdb's copy keeps in-frame clones and lacks some. The repertoire includes almost 350,000 clones, around 90% of them detected once, and just under 4% sits in the top ten. Material for sequencing was peripheral blood. These receptor sequences come from a woman aged 55-69 years with COVID-19, enrolled during active disease.

The chain employs TRBV10-1 and TRBJ2-7; 8 positions match TRBD2. Germline CDR1 reads WNHNN; CDR2 reads SYGVQD (reference sequence). This CDR3 is built from 16 residues. Germline trimming cut 0 bases from V and 2 bases from J; bases unmatched to any gene: 6. DNA for the CDR3: TGCGCCAGCAGTGAGTCGATAGCGGGGAGTACCTACGAGCAGTACTTC. It translates to CASSESIAGSTYEQYF.

The chain recombines TRBV24-1 with TRBJ2-1; 12 nucleotides align to TRBD1. J was trimmed by 4 bases and V by 3 bases; bases with no gene match: 3. This CDR3 is 16 amino acids long. Germline-derived CDR1 and CDR2 are KGHDR and SFDVKD. CDR3 residues: CATSDRGQGAYNEQFF. CDR3 sequence (DNA): TGTGCCACCAGTGATCGGGGACAGGGGGCGTACAATGAGCAGTTCTTC.

The J gene is TRBJ1-1, the V gene TRBV18; unclear D gene. Trimming removed 3 bases from V and 1 base from J, with 9 bases in between. The CDR3 length is 14 residues. Germline values: CDR1 KGHSH, CDR2 LQKENI. The DNA for the CDR3 is TGTGCCAGCTCACCCTATCGAGGGAACACTGAAGCTTTCTTT. It specifies CASSPYRGNTEAFF.

This chain joins TRBV9 and TRBJ1-6; 7 bases are shared with TRBD1. Germline lookup yields CDR1 SGDLS and CDR2 YYNGEE. The CDR3 has 17 residues. The trim removed 0 bases at V and 5 bases at J, leaving 8 bases unmatched. CDR3 coding DNA: TGTGCCAGCAGCGTAGGAGGGGGCCGGGTAGATAATTCACCCCTCCACTTT. Protein product: CASSVGGGRVDNSPLHF.

J is TRBJ2-2 and V is TRBV18; weak D call: TRBD2 (5 bases). This CDR3 is built from 15 residues. Trimming pared 3 bases from V and 1 base from J, leaving 9 bases between. The germline CDR1 and CDR2 sequences are KGHSH and LQKENI. Written as DNA, the CDR3 is TGTGCCAGCTCACCCCTCCGGGGGAACACCGGGGAGCTGTTTTTT. Its translation: CASSPLRGNTGELFF.

The chain is built from TRBV25-1 and TRBJ2-5; tentative D call: TRBD1 (6 bases). The CDR3 covers 14 residues. Trimming shortened V by 8 bases and J by 2 bases, and 15 bases separated the two germline ends. Germline assignment: CDR1 MGHDK and CDR2 SYGVNS. CDR3 bases: TGTGCCAGCTCACCCCTCCAGGGGCAAGAGACCCAGTACTTC. It specifies CASSPLQGQETQYF.

The V gene is TRBV7-9, the J gene TRBJ1-4; the D is unclear. CDR3 size: 15 residues. With 5 bases removed from V and 0 bases from J, the gap between germline ends came to 10 bases. Germline loops: CDR1 SEHNR, CDR2 FQNEAQ (reference sequence). CDR3 in amino acids: CASSTHRATNEKLFF. CDR3 coding DNA: TGTGCCAGCAGCACCCACAGAGCAACTAATGAAAAACTGTTTTTT.

This sequence joins TRBV11-2 and TRBJ2-1; the match to TRBD2 covers 10 bases. With 6 bases clipped from V and 6 bases from J, the junction kept 8 bases outside the gene matches. Germline V lookup: CDR1 SGHAT, CDR2 FQNNGV. There are 15 residues in the CDR3. The CDR3 sequence: CASRPIAGGFNEQFF. The CDR3, as DNA: TGTGCCAGCAGACCGATAGCGGGGGGCTTCAATGAGCAGTTCTTC.

The chain employs TRBV14 and TRBJ1-4, with unresolved D. Deletions cut 1 base from V and 5 bases from J, with 17 bases between. The CDR3 loop spans 17 amino acids. The germline V gene has CDR1 SGHDN and CDR2 FVKESK. As DNA, the CDR3 is TGTGCCAGCAGCCAAGGGAATTGGAAACAGCTAAATGAAAAACTGTTTTTT. Amino acids: CASSQGNWKQLNEKLFF.

This chain links TRBV19 with TRBJ1-5, with D maybe TRBD1 (5 bases). The V gene's germline CDR1 is LNHDA and CDR2 SQIVND (reference sequence). V shed 4 bases and J shed 2 bases, with 6 bases lying between them. The CDR3 is made up of 13 amino acids. CDR3 DNA sequence: TGTGCCAGTAGTAAACAGGGCAATCAGCCCCAGCATTTT. It encodes CASSKQGNQPQHF.

V usage is TRBV6-5 and J usage is TRBJ1-2; TRBD1 matches 7 bases. The CDR3 sequence is 14 residues long. Germline V gene lookup returns CDR1 MNHEY and CDR2 SVGAGI. The V gene end was trimmed by 6 bases and the J gene end by 5 bases; junction bases not matched to a gene: 9. CDR3 in amino acids: CASRTQGVVYGYTF. Here the CDR3 DNA reads TGTGCCAGCAGAACCCAGGGGGTAGTATATGGCTACACCTTC.

This clone has a single count. This chain links TRBV12-5 with TRBJ2-5, with a weak D call TRBD2 (7 bases). The V and J ends lost 3 bases and 3 bases respectively, with 8 bases between them. Per the germline V gene, CDR1 is LGHNT and CDR2 is FRNRAP. The CDR3 has 13 amino acids. CDR3 in DNA: TGTGCTAGTGGTTTAGGGGGGGAAGAGACCCAGTACTTC. Amino acids: CASGLGGEETQYF. Using reference TRBV12-5 and TRBJ2-5 for the parts outside the CDR3, the full variable domain is DARVTQTPRHKVTEMGQEVTMRCQPILGHNTVFWYRQTMMQGLELLAYFRNRAPLDDSGMPKDRFSAEMPDATLATLKIQPSEPRDSAVYFCASGLGGEETQYFGPGTRLLVL.

The V call is TRBV6-2 or TRBV6-3, the J call TRBJ1-1, with D maybe TRBD1 (6 bases). The length of the CDR3 is 14 residues. The germline CDR1 and CDR2 sequences are MNHEY and SVGEGT. Trimming removed 4 bases at V and 2 bases at J, with 11 bases between. The CDR3 sequence: CASSSADRNTEAFF. CDR3 nucleotide sequence: TGTGCCAGCAGTTCCGCGGACAGAAACACTGAAGCTTTCTTT.

The genes are TRBV5-1 and TRBJ2-1; 12 nucleotides line up with TRBD2. The CDR3 contains 15 residues. Germline V gene sequence: CDR1 SGHRS, CDR2 YFSETQ. J lost 4 bases, V lost 3 bases, and 2 bases had no gene match. CDR3 in amino acids: CASSSTSGGYNEQFF. The CDR3, as DNA: TGCGCCAGCAGCTCTACTAGCGGGGGGTACAATGAGCAGTTCTTC.

This clone turned up a few times. The rearrangement joins TRBV4-2 to TRBJ1-2; D uncertain. Germline lookup yields CDR1 LGHNA and CDR2 YNFKEQ. The germline V and J ends were trimmed by 0 bases and 7 bases, with 12 bases remaining between them. The CDR3 has 14 residues. This CDR3 reads CASSQEVGFGGYTF. CDR3 in DNA: TGTGCCAGCAGCCAAGAGGTCGGGTTTGGTGGCTACACCTTC.

The CDR3 sequence is CASSVSPLSYGYTF. DNA for the CDR3: TGTGCCAGCAGCGTAAGCCCCCTCTCCTATGGCTACACCTTC. This chain joins TRBV9 and TRBJ1-2; D gene unclear. The CDR3 runs to 14 residues. V gave up 1 base and J gave up 4 bases, with 11 bases separating them. The germline gives CDR1 SGDLS, CDR2 YYNGEE.

V usage is TRBV9 and J usage is TRBJ2-3; TRBD2 is a possible D gene (5 bases). V lost 0 bases to trimming and J lost 6 bases, with 17 bases between them. This CDR3 is 16 amino acids long. CDR1 SGDLS and CDR2 YYNGEE come from the germline V gene. In nucleotides, the CDR3 is TGTGCCAGCAGCGTAGAGTCCCAGCGGTTCACGGATACGCAGTATTTT. Translating gives CASSVESQRFTDTQYF.